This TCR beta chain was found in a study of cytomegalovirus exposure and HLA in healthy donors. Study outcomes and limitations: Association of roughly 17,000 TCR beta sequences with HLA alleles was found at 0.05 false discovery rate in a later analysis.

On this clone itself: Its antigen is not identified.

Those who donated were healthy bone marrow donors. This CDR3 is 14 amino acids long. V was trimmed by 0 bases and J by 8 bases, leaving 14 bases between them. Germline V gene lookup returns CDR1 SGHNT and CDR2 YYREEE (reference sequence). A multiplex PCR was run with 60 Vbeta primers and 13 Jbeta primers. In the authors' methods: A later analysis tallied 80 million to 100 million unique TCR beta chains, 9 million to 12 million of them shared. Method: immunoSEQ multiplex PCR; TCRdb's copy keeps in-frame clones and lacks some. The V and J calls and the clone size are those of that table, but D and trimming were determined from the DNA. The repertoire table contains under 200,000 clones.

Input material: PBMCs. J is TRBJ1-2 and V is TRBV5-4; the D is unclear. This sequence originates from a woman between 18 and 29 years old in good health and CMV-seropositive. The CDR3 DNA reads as TGTGCCAGCAGCTTGGATTCGGCAAGGAGAGGCTACACCTTC. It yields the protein CASSLDSARRGYTF. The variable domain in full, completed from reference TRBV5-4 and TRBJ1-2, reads ETGVTQSPTHLIKTRGQQVTLRCSSQSGHNTVSWYQQALGQGPQFIFQYYREEENGRGNFPPRFSGLQFPNYSSELNVNALELDDSALYLCASSLDSARRGYTFGSGTRLTVV.